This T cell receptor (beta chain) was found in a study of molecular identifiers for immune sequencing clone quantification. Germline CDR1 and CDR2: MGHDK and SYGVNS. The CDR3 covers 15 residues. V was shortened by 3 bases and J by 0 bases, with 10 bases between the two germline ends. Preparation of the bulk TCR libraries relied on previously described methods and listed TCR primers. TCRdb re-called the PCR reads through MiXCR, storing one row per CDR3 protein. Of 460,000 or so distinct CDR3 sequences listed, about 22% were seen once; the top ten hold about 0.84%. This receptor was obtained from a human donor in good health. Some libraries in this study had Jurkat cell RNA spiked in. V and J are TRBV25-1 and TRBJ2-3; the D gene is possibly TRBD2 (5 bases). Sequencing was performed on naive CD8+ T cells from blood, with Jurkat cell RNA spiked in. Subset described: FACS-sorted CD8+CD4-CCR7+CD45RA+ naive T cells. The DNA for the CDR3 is TGTGCCAGCAGTGACCCTCTAGCTAGCACAGATACGCAGTATTTT. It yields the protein CASSDPLASTDTQYF. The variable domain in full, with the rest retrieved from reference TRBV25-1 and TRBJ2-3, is EADIYQTPRYLVIGTGKKITLECSQTMGHDKMYWYQQDPGMELHLIHYSYGVNSTEKGDLSSESTVSRIRTEHFPLTLESARPSHTSQYLCASSDPLASTDTQYFGPGTRLTVL.